The 7 T cell receptor beta chains presented below share a single source sample, sequenced in a study of T-cell memory formation after mild COVID-19. MiXCR, run by TCRdb on the 5' RACE reads, gives a single entry per CDR3 protein. The profile shows about 620,000 distinct CDR3 sequences, 18% of them singletons. The sequencing input was PBMCs or a T cell subset sorted from them (not recorded which). Receptors were obtained from an adult woman who had mild COVID-19 (a few samples of this study predate the infection). Cell type and time point are not known.

This clonotype has a handful of counts. The V and J genes are TRBV7-9 and TRBJ2-5, with 8 nucleotides matching TRBD2. This CDR3 region has 15 residues. The germline CDR1 and CDR2 sequences are SEHNR and FQNEAQ (reference sequence). V lost 0 bases to trimming and J lost 2 bases; unmatched junction nucleotides: 2. CDR3 region: CASSLATSGQETQYF. For the CDR3, the DNA is TGTGCCAGCAGCTTAGCCACTAGCGGACAAGAGACCCAGTACTTC. Combining the CDR3 with reference TRBV7-9 and TRBJ2-5 gives the whole variable domain DTGVSQNPRHKITKRGQNVTFRCDPISEHNRLYWYRQTLGQGPEFLTYFQNEAQLEKSRLLSDRFSAERPKGSFSTLEIQRTEQGDSAMYLCASSLATSGQETQYFGPGTRLLVL.

The chain uses TRBV24-1 and TRBJ2-1, with TRBD2 matching 9 bases. The CDR3 is 15 amino acids. Trimming cost V 7 bases and J 5 bases; bases outside gene matches: 8. Germline lookup yields CDR1 KGHDR and CDR2 SFDVKD. CDR3 sequence (DNA): TGTGCCACCAGCTCCGAGCGGGAGGCGAACAATGAGCAGTTCTTC. This encodes CATSSEREANNEQFF.

This clonotype was recorded at least ten times. The gene calls are TRBV6-4 and TRBJ2-3; 9 positions match TRBD2. Germline CDR1 reads MRHNA; CDR2 reads SNTAGT. Trimming took 6 bases from V and 5 from J; bases not matched to a gene: 9. The CDR3 is 15 amino acids. CDR3 protein: CASREGLALRDTQYF. As DNA, the CDR3 is TGTGCCAGCAGAGAGGGACTAGCCTTGAGAGATACGCAGTATTTT.

This clonotype was found a few times. The chain is built from TRBV6-2 or TRBV6-3 and TRBJ2-7; D perhaps matches TRBD2 (5 bases). CDR3 length equals 14 residues. Germline V gene data show CDR1 as MNHEY and CDR2 as SVGEGT. The ends were cut back, 7 bases at V and 0 bases at J, with 13 bases in the middle. CDR3 residues: CASTGLSASYEQYF. The CDR3 DNA reads as TGTGCCAGCACCGGCCTTAGCGCCTCCTACGAGCAGTACTTC.

This clonotype came up many times. The chain recombines TRBV7-8 with TRBJ2-1, with D possibly TRBD2 on 5 matching bases. The germline V gene encodes CDR1 SGHVS and CDR2 FQNEAQ. The CDR3 has 16 residues. Trimming stripped 1 base from V and 6 bases from J, with 16 bases between. The CDR3 nucleotides read TGTGCCAGCAGCTTAGTTGGGAGAACCCGCTTCAATGAGCAGTTCTTC. Residues: CASSLVGRTRFNEQFF. The whole variable domain, remainder taken from reference TRBV7-8 and TRBJ2-1, is GAGVSQSPRYKVAKRGQDVALRCDPISGHVSLFWYQQALGQGPEFLTYFQNEAQLDKSGLPSDRFFAERPEGSVSTLKIQRTQQEDSAVYLCASSLVGRTRFNEQFFGPGTRLTVL.

The chain joins TRBV20-1 to TRBJ2-2, with 8 bases identical to TRBD1. This CDR3 spans 14 amino acids. Trimming removed 5 bases from V and 4 bases from J; junction bases left unmatched: 6. Per germline, CDR1 DFQATT and CDR2 SNEGSKA (reference sequence). The CDR3 region is CSAFGTGFTGELFF. In DNA, the CDR3 is TGCAGTGCTTTCGGGACAGGATTCACCGGGGAGCTGTTTTTT.

This clonotype came up a few times. The chain couples TRBV9 to TRBJ2-1, with 13 bases matching TRBD2. The germline V gene encodes CDR1 SGDLS and CDR2 YYNGEE. CDR3 length: 20 amino acids. V dropped 2 bases and J dropped 1; count of bases not matched to a gene: 12. The CDR3 nucleotides are TGTGCCAGCAGCGTGTCTACTAGCGGGGGGGTCCACCGTTCCTACAATGAGCAGTTCTTC. As protein: CASSVSTSGGVHRSYNEQFF.